One sample yielded the 15 T cell receptor beta chains listed below, sequenced in a study of T cell responses to AZD1222 COVID-19 vaccine. Generated by immunoSEQ multiplex PCR, the TCRdb table keeps only in-frame clones and is missing some. The data hold 150,000 or so clones, with 80% to 95% observed a single time. The sample consisted of peripheral blood, taken on day 0 of MenACWY control vaccination. These receptors were obtained from an adult in good health.

The chain employs TRBV5-1 and TRBJ2-2; 8 bases match TRBD1. V shed 2 bases and J 7 bases; nucleotides not matched to a gene: 10. Germline CDR1 is SGHRS and CDR2 is YFSETQ. The CDR3 contains 16 residues. The CDR3 here is CASSLTGQGQHGELFF. CDR3 sequence (DNA): TGCGCCAGCAGCTTAACTGGACAGGGTCAGCACGGGGAGCTGTTTTTT.

The chain employs TRBV7-8 and TRBJ1-6; no firm D call. From germline, CDR1 is SGHVS and CDR2 FQNEAQ. This CDR3 comprises 16 residues. V was cut by 3 bases and J by 9 bases, with 18 bases left in between. CDR3 sequence reads: CASSFWGERNGSPLHF. The CDR3 nucleotides read TGTGCCAGCAGCTTTTGGGGAGAAAGGAATGGTTCACCCCTCCACTTT. Full variable domain (missing parts from reference TRBV7-8 and TRBJ1-6): GAGVSQSPRYKVAKRGQDVALRCDPISGHVSLFWYQQALGQGPEFLTYFQNEAQLDKSGLPSDRFFAERPEGSVSTLKIQRTQQEDSAVYLCASSFWGERNGSPLHFGNGTRLTVT.

V gene TRBV19 combines with J gene TRBJ1-2, with D possibly matching TRBD1 (6 bases). There are 13 residues in the CDR3. Germline CDR1 LNHDA, CDR2 SQIVND (reference sequence). Trimming stripped 6 bases from V and 2 bases from J, with 10 bases between. The CDR3 nucleotides read TGTGCCAGTAGCCAAACAGGGAACTATGGCTACACCTTC. Translated, it gives CASSQTGNYGYTF.

The genes are TRBV7-9 and TRBJ1-4, with no clear D. The germline gives CDR1 SEHNR, CDR2 FQNEAQ (reference sequence). Trimming removed 2 bases at V and 0 bases at J, with 7 bases between. This CDR3 has 15 residues. As DNA, the CDR3 is TGTGCCAGCAGCTTAAAAGTTGCAACTAATGAAAAACTGTTTTTT. It specifies CASSLKVATNEKLFF.

This clone was counted once. The chain uses TRBV7-3 and TRBJ2-3, with TRBD1 matching over 7 bases. This CDR3 comprises 14 residues. The V segment lost 5 bases and the J segment 1 base; nucleotides outside the gene matches: 3. Per the germline V gene, CDR1 is SGHTA and CDR2 is FQGTGA. CDR3 amino acids: CASSPGTGTDTQYF. Here the CDR3 DNA reads TGTGCCAGCAGCCCCGGGACAGGCACAGATACGCAGTATTTT.

The rearrangement joins TRBV30 to TRBJ1-5; no firm D call. This CDR3 has 14 amino acids. CDR1 and CDR2 (germline): GTSNPN, SVGIG (reference sequence). Trimming cost V 0 bases and J 3 bases, with 9 bases left between them. The CDR3 DNA follows: TGTGCCTGGAGTGTAGGGCTGTCCAATCAGCCCCAGCATTTT. Amino acid sequence: CAWSVGLSNQPQHF.

This clone was counted a few times. The gene calls are TRBV19 and TRBJ1-2, with D unresolved. The length of the CDR3 is 17 residues. V lost 4 bases to trimming and J lost 4 bases, with 22 bases between them. Germline V CDR1 and CDR2: LNHDA, SQIVND (reference sequence). This CDR3 is CASSTQNSALLFYGYTF. In DNA form, the CDR3 reads TGTGCCAGTAGTACCCAGAACAGCGCGCTACTTTTCTATGGCTACACCTTC.

This clone showed up just once. CDR3 coding DNA: TGTGCCAGCACTTTCGGGCGGAGGCTTTCACCCCTCCACTTT. Encoded protein: CASTFGRRLSPLHF. The chain is built from TRBV7-8 and TRBJ1-6, with D uncertain. The germline V gene has CDR1 SGHVS and CDR2 FQNEAQ. The V end was cut by 7 bases, the J end by 9 bases, with 16 bases between. CDR3 length equals 14 residues.

The V and J genes are TRBV13 and TRBJ1-1; D is unresolved. The CDR3 is 13 residues long. Trimming removed 4 bases at V and 6 bases at J, with 12 bases between. Germline values: CDR1 PRHDT, CDR2 FYEKMQ (reference sequence). CDR3: CASSSPSMAEAFF. The CDR3 DNA reads as TGTGCCAGCAGCTCCCCCTCCATGGCTGAAGCTTTCTTT.

V and J are TRBV5-4 and TRBJ2-2; tentatively, D is TRBD2 (6 bases). CDR3 length: 14 amino acids. Germline CDR1 and CDR2: SGHNT and YYREEE (reference sequence). V was cut by 5 bases and J by 1 base, with 9 bases left in between. The CDR3 loop reads CASSRGRNTGELFF. The CDR3 coding sequence is TGTGCCAGCAGTCGGGGGAGGAACACCGGGGAGCTGTTTTTT.

The chain is built from TRBV12-3 or TRBV12-4 and TRBJ1-5; D is uncertain. The V gene lost 4 bases and the J gene lost 7 bases, with 11 bases spanning the gap. The CDR3 consists of 13 residues. The chain's CDR3 is CASSWGMGQPQHF. CDR3 nucleotides: TGTGCCAGCAGTTGGGGTATGGGCCAGCCCCAGCATTTT.

J is TRBJ1-1 and V is TRBV28; D possibly corresponds to TRBD1 (6 bases). The CDR3 is 14 residues long. Trimming took off 5 bases at V and 5 bases at J, with 15 bases between the two ends. In germline, CDR1 is MDHEN, CDR2 SYDVKM. CDR3 coding DNA: TGTGCCAGCAGTCCTGGAACAGGGTTGACTGAAGCTTTCTTT. Residues: CASSPGTGLTEAFF.

V and J are TRBV7-9 and TRBJ1-2; 9 bases fit TRBD1. Losses at the gene ends were 5 bases for V and 9 bases for J; bases not matched to a gene: 7. There are 13 residues in the CDR3. The germline CDR1 and CDR2 sequences are SEHNR and FQNEAQ (reference sequence). The CDR3 loop is CASSRGTGNSYTF. CDR3 bases: TGTGCCAGCAGCCGCGGGACAGGGAATAGCTACACCTTC.

In DNA, the CDR3 is TGCGCCAGCAGCCAAGGACAGTCTGGGGCCAACGTCCTGACTTTC. It specifies CASSQGQSGANVLTF. The J gene is TRBJ2-6, the V gene TRBV4-1; D is perhaps TRBD1 (5 bases). Germline values: CDR1 MGHRA, CDR2 YSYEKL. V lost 1 base to trimming and J lost 1 base, with 5 bases between them. This CDR3 spans 15 amino acids.

The rearrangement uses TRBV28 and TRBJ2-7; D is undetermined. V lost 5 bases and J 4 bases, leaving 15 bases between the germline ends. The CDR3 is made up of 14 amino acids. The germline gives CDR1 MDHEN, CDR2 SYDVKM. The CDR3 loop reads CASSALGNRYEQYF. CDR3 sequence (DNA): TGTGCCAGCAGTGCCCTCGGAAATAGGTACGAGCAGTACTTC.